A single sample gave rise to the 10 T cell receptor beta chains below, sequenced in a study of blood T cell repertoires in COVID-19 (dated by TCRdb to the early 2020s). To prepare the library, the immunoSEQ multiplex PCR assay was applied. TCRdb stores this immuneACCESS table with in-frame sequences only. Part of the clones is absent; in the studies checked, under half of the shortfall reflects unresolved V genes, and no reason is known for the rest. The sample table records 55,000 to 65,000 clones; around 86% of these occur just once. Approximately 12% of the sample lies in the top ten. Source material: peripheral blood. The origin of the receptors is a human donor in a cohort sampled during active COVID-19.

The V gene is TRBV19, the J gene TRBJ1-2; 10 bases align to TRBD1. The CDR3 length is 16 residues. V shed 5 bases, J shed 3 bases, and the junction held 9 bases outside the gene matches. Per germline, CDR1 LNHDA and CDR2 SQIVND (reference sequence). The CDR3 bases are TGTGCCAGTAGTGAACCGGGACAGGGGAAGTACTATGGCTACACCTTC. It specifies CASSEPGQGKYYGYTF.

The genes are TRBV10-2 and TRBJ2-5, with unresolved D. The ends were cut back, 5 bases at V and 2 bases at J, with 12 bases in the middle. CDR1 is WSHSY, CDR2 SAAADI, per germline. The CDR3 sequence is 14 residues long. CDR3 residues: CASSTSTVQETQYF. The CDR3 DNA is TGCGCCAGCAGTACAAGCACAGTACAAGAGACCCAGTACTTC.

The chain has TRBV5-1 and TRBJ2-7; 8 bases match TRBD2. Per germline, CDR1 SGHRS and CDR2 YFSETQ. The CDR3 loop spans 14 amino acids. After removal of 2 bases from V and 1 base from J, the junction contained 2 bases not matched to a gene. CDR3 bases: TGCGCCAGCAGCTTAAGCGGGGGATCCTACGAGCAGTACGTC. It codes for CASSLSGGSYEQYV.

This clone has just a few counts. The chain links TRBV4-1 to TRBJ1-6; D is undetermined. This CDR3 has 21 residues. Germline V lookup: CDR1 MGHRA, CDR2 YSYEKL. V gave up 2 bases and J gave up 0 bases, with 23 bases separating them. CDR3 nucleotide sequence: TGCGCCAGCAGCCAACTTCGGACTTGGAATAGGGATCGCTCCTATAATTCACCCCTCCACTTT. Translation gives CASSQLRTWNRDRSYNSPLHF.

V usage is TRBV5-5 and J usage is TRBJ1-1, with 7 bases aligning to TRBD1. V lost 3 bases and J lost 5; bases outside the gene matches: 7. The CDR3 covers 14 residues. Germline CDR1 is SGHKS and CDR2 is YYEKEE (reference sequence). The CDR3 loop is CASSSQGSGTEAFF. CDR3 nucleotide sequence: TGTGCCAGCAGCTCACAGGGGTCTGGAACTGAAGCTTTCTTT.

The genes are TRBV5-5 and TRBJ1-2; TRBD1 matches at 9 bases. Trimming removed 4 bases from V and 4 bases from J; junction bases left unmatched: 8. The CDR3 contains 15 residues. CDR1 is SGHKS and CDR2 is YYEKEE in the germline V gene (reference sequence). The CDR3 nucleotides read TGTGCCAGCAGCCAACAACAGGGGGCGGGCTATGGCTACACCTTC. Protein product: CASSQQQGAGYGYTF.

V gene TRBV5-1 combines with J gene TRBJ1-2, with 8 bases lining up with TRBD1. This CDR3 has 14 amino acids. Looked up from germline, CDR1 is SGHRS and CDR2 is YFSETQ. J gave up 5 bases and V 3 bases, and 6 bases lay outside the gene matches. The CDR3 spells CASSSGWTGYGYTF. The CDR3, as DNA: TGCGCCAGCAGCTCCGGTTGGACAGGGTATGGCTACACCTTC.

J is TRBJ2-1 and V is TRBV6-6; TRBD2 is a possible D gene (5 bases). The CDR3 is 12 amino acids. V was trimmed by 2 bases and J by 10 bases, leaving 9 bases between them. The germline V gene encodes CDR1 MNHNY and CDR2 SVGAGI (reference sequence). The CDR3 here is CASSYKREEQFF. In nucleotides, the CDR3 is TGTGCCAGCAGTTACAAACGGGAAGAGCAGTTCTTC.

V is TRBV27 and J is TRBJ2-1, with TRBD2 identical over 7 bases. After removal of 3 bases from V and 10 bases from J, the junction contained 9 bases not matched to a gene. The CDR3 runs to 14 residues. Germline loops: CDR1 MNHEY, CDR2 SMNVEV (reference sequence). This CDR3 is CASSFGGNVREQFF. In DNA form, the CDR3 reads TGTGCCAGCAGTTTCGGGGGGAACGTCAGAGAGCAGTTCTTC.

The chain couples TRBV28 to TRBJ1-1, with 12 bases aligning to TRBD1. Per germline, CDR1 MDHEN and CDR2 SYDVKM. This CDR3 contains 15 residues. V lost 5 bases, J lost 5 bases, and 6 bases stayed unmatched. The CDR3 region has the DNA TGTGCCAGCAGTGAGGGACAGGGGGCACGGACTGAAGCTTTCTTT. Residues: CASSEGQGARTEAFF.